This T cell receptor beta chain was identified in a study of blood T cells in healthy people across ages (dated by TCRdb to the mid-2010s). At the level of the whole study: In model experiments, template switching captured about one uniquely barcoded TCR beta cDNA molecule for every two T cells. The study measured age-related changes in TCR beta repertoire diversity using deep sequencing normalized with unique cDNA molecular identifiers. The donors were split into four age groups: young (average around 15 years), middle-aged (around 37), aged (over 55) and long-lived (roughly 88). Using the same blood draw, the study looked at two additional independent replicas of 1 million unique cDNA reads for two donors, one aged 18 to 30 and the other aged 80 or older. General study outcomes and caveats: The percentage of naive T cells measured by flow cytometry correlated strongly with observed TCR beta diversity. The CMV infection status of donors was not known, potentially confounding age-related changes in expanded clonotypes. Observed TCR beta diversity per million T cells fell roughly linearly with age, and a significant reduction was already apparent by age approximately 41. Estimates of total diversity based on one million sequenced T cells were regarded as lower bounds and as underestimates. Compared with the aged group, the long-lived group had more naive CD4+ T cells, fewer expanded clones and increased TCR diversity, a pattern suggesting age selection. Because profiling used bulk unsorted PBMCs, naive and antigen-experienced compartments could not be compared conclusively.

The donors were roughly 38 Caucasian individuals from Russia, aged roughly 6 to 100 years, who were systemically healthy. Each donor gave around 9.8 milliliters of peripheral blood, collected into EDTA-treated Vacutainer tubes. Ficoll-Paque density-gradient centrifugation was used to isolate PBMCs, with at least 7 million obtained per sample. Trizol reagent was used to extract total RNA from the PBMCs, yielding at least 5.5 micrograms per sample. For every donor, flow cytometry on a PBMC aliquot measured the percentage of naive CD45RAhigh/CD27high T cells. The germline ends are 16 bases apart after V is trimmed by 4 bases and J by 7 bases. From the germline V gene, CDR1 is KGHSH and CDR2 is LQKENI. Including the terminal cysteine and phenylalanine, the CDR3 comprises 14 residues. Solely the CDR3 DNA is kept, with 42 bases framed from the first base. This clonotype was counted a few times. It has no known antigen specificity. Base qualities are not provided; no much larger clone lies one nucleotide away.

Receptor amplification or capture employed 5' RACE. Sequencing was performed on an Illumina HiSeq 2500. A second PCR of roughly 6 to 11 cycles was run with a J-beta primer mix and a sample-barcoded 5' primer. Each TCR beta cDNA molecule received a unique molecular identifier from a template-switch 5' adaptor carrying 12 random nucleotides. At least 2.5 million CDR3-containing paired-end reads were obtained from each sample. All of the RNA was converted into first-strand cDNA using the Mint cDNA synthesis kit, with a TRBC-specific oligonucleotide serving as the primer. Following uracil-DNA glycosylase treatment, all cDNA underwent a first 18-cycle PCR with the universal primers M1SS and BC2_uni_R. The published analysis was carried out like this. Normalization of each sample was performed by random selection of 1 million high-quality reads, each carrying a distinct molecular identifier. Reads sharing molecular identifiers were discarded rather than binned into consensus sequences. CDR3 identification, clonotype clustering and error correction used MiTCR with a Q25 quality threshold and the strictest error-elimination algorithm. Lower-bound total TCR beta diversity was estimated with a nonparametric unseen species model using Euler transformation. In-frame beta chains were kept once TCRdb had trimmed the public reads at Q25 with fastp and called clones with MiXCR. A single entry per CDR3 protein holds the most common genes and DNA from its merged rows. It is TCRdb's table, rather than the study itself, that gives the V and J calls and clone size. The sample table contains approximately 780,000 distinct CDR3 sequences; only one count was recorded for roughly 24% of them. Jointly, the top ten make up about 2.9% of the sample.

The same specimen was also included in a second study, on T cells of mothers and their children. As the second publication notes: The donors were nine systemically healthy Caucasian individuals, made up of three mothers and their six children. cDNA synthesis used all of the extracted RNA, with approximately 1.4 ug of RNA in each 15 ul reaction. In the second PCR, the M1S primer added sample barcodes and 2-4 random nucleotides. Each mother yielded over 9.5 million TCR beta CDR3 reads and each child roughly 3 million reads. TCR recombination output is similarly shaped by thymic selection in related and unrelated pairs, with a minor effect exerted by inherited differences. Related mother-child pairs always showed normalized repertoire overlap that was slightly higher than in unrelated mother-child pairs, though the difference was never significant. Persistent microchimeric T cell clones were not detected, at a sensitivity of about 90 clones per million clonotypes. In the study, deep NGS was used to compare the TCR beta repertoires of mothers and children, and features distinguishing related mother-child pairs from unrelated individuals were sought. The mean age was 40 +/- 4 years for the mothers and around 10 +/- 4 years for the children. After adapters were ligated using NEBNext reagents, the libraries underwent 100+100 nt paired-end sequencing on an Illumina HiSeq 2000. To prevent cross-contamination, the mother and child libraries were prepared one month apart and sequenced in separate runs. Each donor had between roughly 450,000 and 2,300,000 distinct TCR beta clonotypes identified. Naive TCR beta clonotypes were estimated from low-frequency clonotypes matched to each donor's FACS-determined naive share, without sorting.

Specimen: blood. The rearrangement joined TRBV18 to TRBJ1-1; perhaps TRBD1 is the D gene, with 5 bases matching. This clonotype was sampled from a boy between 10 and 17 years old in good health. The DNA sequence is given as TGTGCCAGCTCACTAGACGGGACGGTTATTGAAGCTTTCTTT. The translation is CASSLDGTVIEAFF.